These 23 T cell receptor beta chains were sequenced from one sample in a study of T cell responses to AZD1222 COVID-19 vaccine. TCRdb keeps only in-frame clones here, not all; method: immunoSEQ multiplex PCR. The table shows 200,000 to 300,000 clones, with over 90% occurring only once. This specimen was peripheral blood, taken on day 0 of AZD1222 vaccination. These TCRs come from an adult in good health.

This clone was seen a single time. This rearrangement joins TRBV9 to TRBJ1-1, with a possible D match to TRBD1 (6 bases). Trimming removed 3 bases from V and 10 bases from J, with 16 bases in between. The CDR3 consists of 13 residues. Germline lookup yields CDR1 SGDLS and CDR2 YYNGEE. The CDR3 region has the DNA TGTGCCAGCAGCGCTGGCAGGACAGATGGAGCTTTCTTT. It specifies CASSAGRTDGAFF.

The chain joins TRBV10-3 to TRBJ2-5; perhaps TRBD2 as D (8 bases). Germline V CDR1 and CDR2: ENHRY, SYGVKD. The CDR3 loop spans 16 amino acids. V was clipped by 6 bases and J by 3 bases, with 20 bases between them. Written as DNA, the CDR3 is TGTGCCATCAGCGAGGGGGCGGGGGGACTCAAAGAGACCCAGTACTTC. Protein sequence: CAISEGAGGLKETQYF.

This clone has only one observation. J is TRBJ2-5 and V is TRBV9; 12 nucleotides line up with TRBD2. V trimming: 3 bases; J trimming: 5 bases; junction bases outside the gene matches: 8. The CDR3 totals 16 residues. The germline V gene has CDR1 SGDLS and CDR2 YYNGEE. The CDR3 loop reads CASSADLAGGLETQYF. The CDR3 region has the DNA TGTGCCAGCAGCGCGGATCTAGCGGGGGGGCTTGAGACCCAGTACTTC.

This sequence joins TRBV12-3 or TRBV12-4 and TRBJ2-3; D gene unclear. Trimming shortened V by 6 bases and J by 6 bases, and 13 bases separated the two germline ends. CDR3 length: 13 amino acids. The CDR3 loop reads CASRLLGSDTQYF. The CDR3 bases are TGTGCCAGCAGATTGCTGGGGTCCGATACGCAGTATTTT.

The rearrangement links TRBV12-3 or TRBV12-4 to TRBJ2-7, with 11 bases fitting TRBD1. This CDR3 spans 13 amino acids. Trimming took 8 bases from V and 3 from J; bases not matched to a gene: 3. In DNA, the CDR3 is TGTGCCAGCCGGGACAGGGGGAACTACGAGCAGTACTTC. It codes for CASRDRGNYEQYF.

CDR3 loop: CASSTQPYEQYF. The CDR3 DNA reads as TGTGCCAGCAGTACGCAGCCCTACGAGCAGTACTTC. The chain recombines TRBV28 with TRBJ2-7, with D hard to call. This CDR3 is built from 12 residues. Germline-derived CDR1 and CDR2 are MDHEN and SYDVKM. The ends were cut back, 5 bases at V and 2 bases at J, with 7 bases in the middle.

The chain combines TRBV5-1 with TRBJ1-3; tentative D call: TRBD1 (5 bases). V gave up 6 bases and J gave up 2 bases, with 12 bases separating them. This CDR3 is built from 14 residues. Germline CDR1 SGHRS, CDR2 YFSETQ. The CDR3 DNA is TGCGCCAGCATGGATGGGGGGACTGGAAACACCATATATTTT. The encoded protein is CASMDGGTGNTIYF.

A note on this clone: The sample contains more than one DNA sequence encoding this CDR3. The chain joins TRBV28 to TRBJ2-7, with D perhaps matching TRBD2 (6 bases). Germline values: CDR1 MDHEN, CDR2 SYDVKM. The CDR3 is 14 amino acids. Trimming shortened V by 6 bases and J by 2 bases, and 14 bases separated the two germline ends. CDR3 loop: CASRLGREAYEQYF. Here the CDR3 DNA reads TGTGCCAGCAGGCTGGGGCGGGAAGCCTACGAGCAGTACTTC.

The chain joins TRBV14 to TRBJ2-7; D perhaps matches TRBD1 (5 bases). The CDR3 spans 13 residues. Trimming removed 3 bases from V and 6 bases from J, with 12 bases in between. Germline V lookup: CDR1 SGHDN, CDR2 FVKESK. CDR3 bases: TGTGCCAGCAGCCACCTTGGGGCAGGCGAGCAGTACTTC. Its protein is CASSHLGAGEQYF.

This sequence joins TRBV6-1 and TRBJ1-1; D is unresolved. This CDR3 contains 17 residues. The germline V gene has CDR1 MNHNS and CDR2 SASEGT. V was trimmed by 0 bases and J by 5 bases, leaving 19 bases between them. CDR3 sequence (DNA): TGTGCCAGCAGTGAAGCTGACCGACGGGCATGGCGGACTGAAGCTTTCTTT. As protein: CASSEADRRAWRTEAFF.

The CDR3 spells CASSFRQVDEQYF. Here the CDR3 DNA reads TGCGCCAGCAGCTTCCGGCAGGTCGACGAGCAGTACTTC. The chain couples TRBV5-1 to TRBJ2-7; D uncertain. Trimming stripped 2 bases from V and 5 bases from J, with 11 bases between. Germline CDR1 is SGHRS and CDR2 is YFSETQ. This CDR3 has 13 amino acids. Drawing the rest from reference TRBV5-1 and TRBJ2-7, the complete variable domain is KAGVTQTPRYLIKTRGQQVTLSCSPISGHRSVSWYQQTPGQGLQFLFEYFSETQRNKGNFPGRFSGRQFSNSRSEMNVSTLELGDSALYLCASSFRQVDEQYFGPGTRLTVT.

This clone has only one observation. The chain recombines TRBV27 with TRBJ1-1, with a tentative D call TRBD1 (6 bases). Trimming took off 4 bases at V and 7 bases at J, with 13 bases between the two ends. The CDR3 extends over 13 amino acids. Germline CDR1 is MNHEY and CDR2 is SMNVEV (reference sequence). The CDR3 nucleotides are TGTGCCAGCAGTTCCACAGGGTATAATGAAGCTTTCTTT. Protein sequence: CASSSTGYNEAFF.

The genes are TRBV6-1 and TRBJ2-1; 10 bases match TRBD2. The CDR3 is 19 residues long. The V and J ends lost 4 bases and 0 bases, in that order; junction bases with no gene match: 12. Germline-derived CDR1 and CDR2 are MNHNS and SASEGT. The DNA of the CDR3 is TGTGCCAGCAGTGTGGCGGGGCTAGCGGGGGTCCGCTCCTACAATGAGCAGTTCTTC. Protein: CASSVAGLAGVRSYNEQFF.

V is TRBV2 and J is TRBJ1-5, with D uncertain. Trimming removed 4 bases at V and 10 bases at J, with 20 bases between. This CDR3 spans 15 amino acids. Germline V gene lookup returns CDR1 SNHLY and CDR2 FYNNEI. In nucleotides, the CDR3 is TGTGCCAGCAGTGCGGAAGGCCCAAACCACCTACCCCAGCATTTT. It encodes CASSAEGPNHLPQHF. Variable domain in full (rest from reference TRBV2 and TRBJ1-5): EPEVTQTPSHQVTQMGQEVILRCVPISNHLYFYWYRQILGQKVEFLVSFYNNEISEKSEIFDDQFSVERPDGSNFTLKIRSTKLEDSAMYFCASSAEGPNHLPQHFGDGTRLSIL.

The chain couples TRBV18 to TRBJ2-3; D ambiguous. The CDR3 length is 13 residues. Between the trimmed V and J ends, which lost 3 bases and 4 bases, there was a span of 8 bases. CDR1 and CDR2 from the germline V gene are KGHSH and LQKENI. Here the CDR3 DNA reads TGTGCCAGCTCACCCAGTGGACCAGATACGCAGTATTTT. It yields the protein CASSPSGPDTQYF.

This clone has just a few counts. The chain combines TRBV7-9 with TRBJ1-5; D perhaps matches TRBD1 (5 bases). The CDR3 length is 14 residues. CDR1 and CDR2 from the germline V gene are SEHNR and FQNEAQ (reference sequence). V was pared by 0 bases and J by 6 bases, with 9 bases between. CDR3 nucleotides: TGTGCCAGCAGCTTAGCGGGGGGGAGTCAGCCCCAGCATTTT. It translates to CASSLAGGSQPQHF.

The rearrangement joins TRBV7-6 to TRBJ1-1; 11 bases match TRBD1. V lost 2 bases, J lost 4 bases, and 6 bases stayed unmatched. Germline lookup yields CDR1 SGHVS and CDR2 FNYEAQ. The CDR3 totals 16 residues. This CDR3 is CASSLRTGGAGTEAFF. The CDR3 DNA is TGTGCCAGCAGCTTAAGGACAGGGGGCGCGGGCACTGAAGCTTTCTTT. Drawing the rest from reference TRBV7-6 and TRBJ1-1, the complete variable domain is GAGVSQSPRYKVTKRGQDVALRCDPISGHVSLYWYRQALGQGPEFLTYFNYEAQQDKSGLPNDRFSAERPEGSISTLTIQRTEQRDSAMYRCASSLRTGGAGTEAFFGQGTRLTVV.

This chain joins TRBV9 and TRBJ2-6; maybe TRBD2 (6 bases). V shed 0 bases and J shed 2 bases, with 6 bases lying between them. Germline assignment: CDR1 SGDLS and CDR2 YYNGEE. This CDR3 has 15 residues. The CDR3 region is CASSVAGAGANVLTF. In DNA, the CDR3 is TGTGCCAGCAGCGTAGCGGGGGCTGGGGCCAACGTCCTGACTTTC.

This chain uses TRBV6-5 with TRBJ1-2, with D perhaps TRBD1 (5 bases). Per the germline V gene, CDR1 is MNHEY and CDR2 is SVGAGI. Trimming removed 4 bases at V and 6 bases at J, with 15 bases between. The CDR3 consists of 14 residues. For the CDR3, the DNA is TGTGCCAGCAGTTCCCAGGGAAATCCGAATGGCTACACCTTC. It codes for CASSSQGNPNGYTF.

The rearrangement uses TRBV27 and TRBJ1-2, with a weak D call TRBD1 (5 bases). The CDR3 has 14 amino acids. The V and J ends lost 3 bases and 5 bases respectively, with 13 bases between them. The germline gives CDR1 MNHEY, CDR2 SMNVEV (reference sequence). The CDR3 sequence: CASSFGKGLYGYTF. The CDR3 region has the DNA TGTGCCAGCAGTTTTGGAAAGGGGCTTTATGGCTACACCTTC.

This chain links TRBV28 with TRBJ1-2; D gene unclear. This CDR3 contains 13 residues. Between the trimmed V and J ends, which lost 2 bases and 0 bases, there was a span of 4 bases. Germline-derived CDR1 and CDR2 are MDHEN and SYDVKM. The CDR3 DNA reads TGTGCCAGCAGTTTACCGGCTAACTATGGCTACACCTTC. Its protein product is CASSLPANYGYTF.

Regarding this clone: The junction differs from germline at one of its ends, possibly a read error. J is TRBJ2-7 and V is TRBV27; 8 bases align to TRBD1. CDR1 is MNHEY and CDR2 is SMNVEV in the germline V gene (reference sequence). This CDR3 is built from 14 residues. For the CDR3, the DNA is TGTGCCAGCTCCGCGAGGACAGGGTCTTACGAACAGTACTTC. This translates into CASSARTGSYEQYF.

The chain is built from TRBV28 and TRBJ2-7; D might be TRBD2 (5 bases). This CDR3 contains 13 residues. Trimming took off 6 bases at V and 5 bases at J, with 14 bases between the two ends. Per germline, CDR1 MDHEN and CDR2 SYDVKM. The CDR3 sequence: CASSPGWRDEQYF. CDR3 coding DNA: TGTGCCAGCAGCCCCGGATGGCGGGACGAGCAGTACTTC.